One sample yielded the 21 T cell receptor beta chains listed below, sequenced in a study of blood T cells in healthy people across ages. The use of a sample-barcoded 5' primer and a J-beta primer mix characterized a second PCR of 7 to 11 cycles. TCRdb re-derived calls from the 5' RACE reads in MiXCR, one entry per CDR3 protein. This table has about 1.7 million distinct CDR3 sequences, about 30% appearing once. Input material: blood. These receptors all stem from a woman aged 25 to 39 in good health.

This clonotype was detected a few times. DNA of the CDR3: TGCGCCAGCAGCTTGAGTGAGGACTTCAATGAGCAGTTCTTC. Amino acids: CASSLSEDFNEQFF. V usage is TRBV5-1 and J usage is TRBJ2-1, with TRBD2 as a possible D gene (5 bases). Germline V lookup: CDR1 SGHRS, CDR2 YFSETQ. Trimming cost V 1 base and J 6 bases, with 11 bases left between them. The length of the CDR3 is 14 residues.

This clonotype was seen only a few times. CDR3 sequence reads: CASSQEDVNSPLHF. The CDR3 bases are TGCGCCAGCAGCCAAGAAGACGTCAATTCACCCCTCCACTTT. This rearrangement joins TRBV4-3 to TRBJ1-6; the D is unclear. The CDR3 has 14 residues. The germline V gene encodes CDR1 LGHNA and CDR2 YSLEER. V shed 0 bases and J shed 7 bases, with 7 bases lying between them.

Only one count was recorded for this clonotype. The V and J genes are TRBV18 and TRBJ1-2; D uncertain. Germline CDR1 is KGHSH and CDR2 is LQKENI. CDR3 length equals 16 residues. The V end was cut by 2 bases, the J end by 6 bases, with 19 bases between. The CDR3 region has the DNA TGTGCCAGCTCACCATCTGCTAAGGTCGATTACCATGGCTACACCTTC. This gives the protein CASSPSAKVDYHGYTF.

This clonotype was seen only a few times. The V gene is TRBV5-1, the J gene TRBJ2-3; a possible D gene is TRBD2 (7 bases). The CDR3 consists of 16 residues. The V end was cut by 7 bases, the J end by 0 bases, with 18 bases between. Germline V gene lookup returns CDR1 SGHRS and CDR2 YFSETQ. In DNA, the CDR3 is TGCGCCAGCTCGATGGGGGGGGCAGCTAGCACAGATACGCAGTATTTT. Its translation is CASSMGGAASTDTQYF.

This clonotype has more than one count but fewer than ten. This chain uses TRBV6-6 with TRBJ2-3; TRBD2 matches at 13 bases. CDR1 is MNHNY and CDR2 is SVGAGI in the germline V gene (reference sequence). This CDR3 contains 14 residues. J was trimmed by 8 bases and V by 7 bases; bases with no gene match: 6. The CDR3 nucleotides are TGTGCCAGCATGGGGACTAGCGGGATTGTTACGCAGTATTTT. Residues: CASMGTSGIVTQYF.

This clonotype came up many times. This chain joins TRBV7-2 and TRBJ2-7, with TRBD1 identical over 10 bases. CDR1 SGHTA and CDR2 FQGNSA come from the germline V gene. The J segment lost 5 bases and the V segment lost 1 base, leaving 8 bases of the junction unmatched. This CDR3 region has 16 residues. The CDR3, as DNA: TGTGCCAGCAGCTTAGTACGGGGACAGGGGAGGAACGAGCAGTACTTC. This gives the protein CASSLVRGQGRNEQYF.

The chain has TRBV7-2 and TRBJ2-3; D is possibly TRBD2 (6 bases). This CDR3 contains 16 residues. Looked up from germline, CDR1 is SGHTA and CDR2 is FQGNSA. The germline V and J ends were trimmed by 5 bases and 0 bases, with 15 bases remaining between them. The CDR3 coding sequence is TGTGCCAGCAGCCGAGATCTAGCGCATAGCACAGATACGCAGTATTTT. Amino acid sequence: CASSRDLAHSTDTQYF.

This clonotype was detected only a few times. The chain recombines TRBV7-9 with TRBJ2-1; TRBD1 agrees at 9 bases. Losses at the gene ends were 5 bases for V and 8 bases for J; bases not matched to a gene: 10. This CDR3 is built from 15 residues. Germline V gives CDR1 SEHNR, CDR2 FQNEAQ (reference sequence). The CDR3 DNA reads as TGTGCCAGCAGCGACCGGGACAGGGTGGGCTATGAGCAGTTCTTC. This gives the protein CASSDRDRVGYEQFF.

This clonotype was picked up a small number of times. This chain links TRBV20-1 with TRBJ2-5, with D possibly TRBD2 on 5 matching bases. The germline V gene encodes CDR1 DFQATT and CDR2 SNEGSKA (reference sequence). The CDR3 has 14 amino acids. Between the trimmed V and J ends, which lost 6 bases and 11 bases, there was a span of 25 bases. CDR3 protein: CSAPSRRRYNEQYF. CDR3 DNA sequence: TGCAGTGCCCCGAGCCGCCGGAGGTACAATGAGCAGTACTTC.

The V gene is TRBV7-2, the J gene TRBJ1-2; D possibly corresponds to TRBD1 (6 bases). The CDR3 contains 16 residues. V was shortened by 2 bases and J by 6 bases, with 19 bases between the two germline ends. Germline CDR1 SGHTA, CDR2 FQGNSA. CDR3 region: CASSLRNTGTGDGYTF. In nucleotides, the CDR3 is TGTGCCAGCAGCTTACGTAACACAGGGACGGGCGATGGCTACACCTTC. The full variable domain, its missing parts supplied by reference TRBV7-2 and TRBJ1-2, is GAGVSQSPSNKVTEKGKDVELRCDPISGHTALYWYRQSLGQGLEFLIYFQGNSAPDKSGLPSDRFSAERTGGSVSTLTIQRTQQEDSAVYLCASSLRNTGTGDGYTFGSGTRLTVV.

The CDR3 protein is CASRKKGGSEEAFF. The CDR3 nucleotides are TGTGCCAGCAGAAAAAAAGGAGGGTCTGAAGAAGCTTTCTTT. V usage is TRBV5-6 and J usage is TRBJ1-1; no firm D call. Trimming cost V 5 bases and J 8 bases, with 19 bases left between them. Germline CDR1 is SGHDT and CDR2 is YYEEEE. This CDR3 spans 14 amino acids.

This clonotype was picked up one time. A read error may explain this, as a much larger clone is one base away. This chain connects TRBV12-3 or TRBV12-4 to TRBJ2-5; 11 bases align to TRBD2. CDR3 length: 16 residues. The CDR3 nucleotides are TGTGCCAGCGGTTTATGGCTAGCGGGGGGAGGAGAGACCCAGTACTTC. It is translated as CASGLWLAGGGETQYF.

Only a few counts were recorded for this clonotype. The CDR3 DNA follows: TGCGCCAGCAGCTCAGCTCAGAACCTGGAGACCCAGTACTTC. Its translation: CASSSAQNLETQYF. The chain employs TRBV5-1 and TRBJ2-5; D gene uncertain. Germline CDR1 SGHRS, CDR2 YFSETQ. This CDR3 comprises 14 residues. V was clipped by 3 bases and J by 5 bases, with 14 bases between them.

Only a few counts were recorded for this clonotype. In nucleotides, the CDR3 is TGTGCCAGCAGCTTCCAGGGGACAGGGTTTACAGATACGCAGTATTTT. Translation: CASSFQGTGFTDTQYF. This sequence joins TRBV9 and TRBJ2-3, with TRBD1 matching over 9 bases. The V and J ends lost 4 bases and 3 bases, in that order; junction bases with no gene match: 9. The length of the CDR3 is 16 residues. Germline V gene lookup returns CDR1 SGDLS and CDR2 YYNGEE. The entire variable domain, with the rest obtained from reference TRBV9 and TRBJ2-3, is as follows: DSGVTQTPKHLITATGQRVTLRCSPRSGDLSVYWYQQSLDQGLQFLIQYYNGEERAKGNILERFSAQQFPDLHSELNLSSLELGDSALYFCASSFQGTGFTDTQYFGPGTRLTVL.

The chain employs TRBV3-1 and TRBJ1-1; D remains ambiguous. Germline CDR1 reads LGHDT; CDR2 reads YNNKEL (reference sequence). Trimming took 4 bases from V and 1 from J, leaving 7 bases between them. This CDR3 has 13 amino acids. As DNA, the CDR3 is TGTGCCAGCAGCCCGACACCGAACACTGAAGCTTTCTTT. Its protein product is CASSPTPNTEAFF.

The chain joins TRBV19 to TRBJ1-2; no clear D gene. CDR1 LNHDA and CDR2 SQIVND come from the germline V gene (reference sequence). The CDR3 length is 13 residues. Deletions cut 3 bases from V and 1 base from J, with 6 bases between. CDR3 in amino acids: CASSIGINYGYTF. As DNA, the CDR3 is TGTGCCAGTAGTATTGGGATTAACTATGGCTACACCTTC.

This clonotype was detected a few times. The chain joins TRBV4-1 to TRBJ2-5; D tentatively reads TRBD1 or TRBD2 (6 bases each). V lost 0 bases and J lost 5, with 13 bases in between. The CDR3 has 15 residues. CDR1 is MGHRA and CDR2 is YSYEKL in the germline V gene. The CDR3 reads CASSQERGEDETQYF. In DNA form, the CDR3 reads TGCGCCAGCAGCCAAGAGAGGGGGGAGGATGAGACCCAGTACTTC.

This clonotype was observed at least ten times. This chain links TRBV6-6 with TRBJ2-7, with 13 bases lining up with TRBD2. This CDR3 contains 16 residues. With V trimmed by 6 bases and J by 7 bases, 12 bases remained unmatched. From germline, CDR1 is MNHNY and CDR2 SVGAGI (reference sequence). Here the CDR3 reads CASSRQTSGRPLEQYF. CDR3 coding DNA: TGTGCCAGCAGCCGCCAGACTAGCGGGAGGCCCCTAGAGCAGTACTTC.

This clonotype was recorded only once. The rearrangement links TRBV2 to TRBJ2-5; D is ambiguous. The better agreement between TRBJ2-7 and the DNA end casts doubt on the J call. This CDR3 contains 15 residues. Germline V lookup: CDR1 SNHLY, CDR2 FYNNEI. The CDR3 region is CASKFGSGRLDEQYF. CDR3 coding DNA: TGTGCCAGCAAATTTGGGTCAGGCCGCCTCGACGAGCAGTACTTC.

This clonotype was picked up many times. The rearrangement uses TRBV3-1 and TRBJ2-7, with a weak D call TRBD1 (7 bases). The CDR3 is made up of 14 amino acids. Germline V gene lookup returns CDR1 LGHDT and CDR2 YNNKEL (reference sequence). With 4 bases removed from V and 3 bases from J, the gap between germline ends came to 13 bases. The CDR3 DNA is TGTGCCAGCAGCCTTCAGGGGGGATTCTACGAGCAGTACTTC. Residues: CASSLQGGFYEQYF.

This clonotype was counted only a few times. The chain couples TRBV29-1 to TRBJ1-1; possible D gene TRBD1, 5 bases. The germline CDR1 and CDR2 sequences are SQVTM and ANQGSEA. V dropped 5 bases and J dropped 5 bases, with 15 bases sitting between them. This CDR3 region has 13 residues. CDR3 residues: CSVRNRRVTEAFF. Written as DNA, the CDR3 is TGCAGCGTTCGTAACAGGCGTGTAACTGAAGCTTTCTTT.